Shown below are 28 T cell receptor beta chains from a single sample sequenced in a study of OX40 agonist ivuxolimab in advanced cancers. Produced via immunoSEQ multiplex PCR; TCRdb's table is partial and in-frame only. The data show just over 90,000 clones, with 91% seen just once and 0.65% to 0.85% held by the top ten. The sequencing used CD4+ or CD8+ T cells sorted from blood, collected in a trial of the OX40 agonist ivuxolimab. These receptor sequences come from an adult with an advanced solid tumor such as melanoma, head and neck, liver or kidney cancer.

The chain links TRBV6-1 to TRBJ1-5, with D possibly matching TRBD1 (5 bases). V lost 8 bases and J lost 3, with 11 bases in between. The CDR3 runs to 13 residues. The germline CDR1 and CDR2 sequences are MNHNS and SASEGT. The CDR3 nucleotides are TGTGCCAGCCACCGGGACTACAATCAGCCCCAGCATTTT. Protein product: CASHRDYNQPQHF.

The rearrangement links TRBV9 to TRBJ2-7; no firm D call. This CDR3 spans 14 amino acids. V was cut by 0 bases and J by 1 base, with 8 bases left in between. Germline lookup yields CDR1 SGDLS and CDR2 YYNGEE. CDR3: CASSVGSSSYEQYF. The CDR3 nucleotides read TGTGCCAGCAGCGTAGGTAGCTCGTCCTACGAGCAGTACTTC.

V and J are TRBV7-8 and TRBJ2-1, with 10 bases lining up with TRBD2. The length of the CDR3 is 15 residues. The ends lost 5 bases at V and 7 bases at J; junction bases unmatched: 8. The V gene's germline CDR1 is SGHVS and CDR2 FQNEAQ. The CDR3, as DNA: TGTGCCAGCAGCACCGGACTAGCGGAGGCTAATGAGCAGTTCTTC. This sequence encodes CASSTGLAEANEQFF. Looking up the rest from reference TRBV7-8 and TRBJ2-1 gives the full variable domain: GAGVSQSPRYKVAKRGQDVALRCDPISGHVSLFWYQQALGQGPEFLTYFQNEAQLDKSGLPSDRFFAERPEGSVSTLKIQRTQQEDSAVYLCASSTGLAEANEQFFGPGTRLTVL.

As DNA, the CDR3 is TGTGCCAGCAGTTTACGGACAGACATTCAAAATGAGCAGTTCTTC. Encoded protein: CASSLRTDIQNEQFF. This chain connects TRBV27 to TRBJ2-1, with D possibly matching TRBD1 (6 bases). The germline V gene encodes CDR1 MNHEY and CDR2 SMNVEV (reference sequence). The CDR3 has 15 residues. The ends were cut back, 2 bases at V and 7 bases at J, with 15 bases in the middle.

The chain couples TRBV7-3 to TRBJ1-1; 9 nucleotides line up with TRBD1. Germline lookup yields CDR1 SGHTA and CDR2 FQGTGA. Trimming took 2 bases from V and 5 from J; bases not matched to a gene: 6. CDR3 length equals 15 residues. CDR3 nucleotides: TGTGCCAGCAGCTTAGGGAGGACAGGGGTGACTGAAGCTTTCTTT. Its protein is CASSLGRTGVTEAFF.

The chain is built from TRBV30 and TRBJ2-3; perhaps TRBD2 as D (5 bases). In germline, CDR1 is GTSNPN, CDR2 SVGIG (reference sequence). The CDR3 loop spans 16 amino acids. Trimming cost V 4 bases and J 0 bases, with 17 bases left between them. The CDR3 region is CAWKRRTYYSTDTQYF. Written as DNA, the CDR3 is TGTGCCTGGAAAAGGAGGACTTACTACAGCACAGATACGCAGTATTTT.

The rearrangement uses TRBV6-1 and TRBJ2-5; D remains unclear. This CDR3 spans 13 amino acids. In germline, CDR1 is MNHNS, CDR2 SASEGT. V gave up 2 bases and J gave up 7 bases, with 11 bases separating them. The CDR3 nucleotides read TGTGCCAGCAGTGAACGGCAAAGTGGGACCCAGTACTTC. It specifies CASSERQSGTQYF.

The J gene is TRBJ1-1, the V gene TRBV4-2; D may be TRBD1 (5 bases). V dropped 1 base and J dropped 11 bases, with 17 bases sitting between them. Germline CDR1 LGHNA, CDR2 YNFKEQ. The CDR3 length is 14 residues. The CDR3 here is CASSQVWQGGVAFF. The CDR3 nucleotides are TGTGCCAGCAGCCAAGTGTGGCAGGGTGGCGTGGCTTTCTTT.

The V gene is TRBV30, the J gene TRBJ2-3; D is possibly TRBD1 or TRBD2 (6 bases each). V lost 2 bases and J lost 0, with 15 bases in between. Germline loops: CDR1 GTSNPN, CDR2 SVGIG (reference sequence). This CDR3 region has 16 residues. The CDR3 DNA sequence: TGTGCCTGGAGTCAGAGCGGAGGGGGTAGCACAGATACGCAGTATTTT. This gives the protein CAWSQSGGGSTDTQYF.

This clone has only a few counts. The chain combines TRBV7-3 with TRBJ2-7; 9 bases line up with TRBD1. CDR3 length: 15 amino acids. Germline CDR1 is SGHTA and CDR2 is FQGTGA. The V and J ends lost 5 bases and 3 bases, in that order; junction bases with no gene match: 8. The CDR3, as DNA: TGTGCCAGCAGCCGAACGGGACAGGGCAGCTACGAGCAGTACTTC. It encodes CASSRTGQGSYEQYF.

The chain is built from TRBV6-5 and TRBJ1-4, with TRBD1 matching over 8 bases. CDR3 length equals 14 residues. Germline CDR1 and CDR2: MNHEY and SVGAGI. The ends lost 6 bases at V and 7 bases at J; junction bases unmatched: 7. CDR3 sequence reads: CASSRTGSFEKLFF. Here the CDR3 DNA reads TGTGCCAGCAGCCGGACAGGGTCCTTTGAAAAACTGTTTTTT.

About this clone: Mismatch with germline at one junction end may stem from a read error. V usage is TRBV5-5 and J usage is TRBJ2-7, with D perhaps matching TRBD2 (7 bases). Germline values: CDR1 SGHKS, CDR2 YYEKEE (reference sequence). The CDR3 loop spans 13 amino acids. CDR3 in DNA: TGTGTCAGCAGTTTCGGGGGGCCTAGGGAGCAGTACTTC. It specifies CVSSFGGPREQYF.

This clone came up once. The V call is TRBV7-2, the J call TRBJ2-7; TRBD1 agrees at 9 bases. Germline V gene sequence: CDR1 SGHTA, CDR2 FQGNSA. This CDR3 region has 16 residues. With 5 bases clipped from V and 0 bases from J, the junction kept 8 bases outside the gene matches. The CDR3 region is CASSPIGTGTSYEQYF. The CDR3 region has the DNA TGTGCCAGCAGCCCCATCGGGACAGGGACCTCCTACGAGCAGTACTTC.

The V gene is TRBV19, the J gene TRBJ2-3, with 8 positions matching TRBD1. The CDR3 runs to 14 residues. Germline V lookup: CDR1 LNHDA, CDR2 SQIVND (reference sequence). V lost 7 bases to trimming and J lost 1 base; unmatched junction nucleotides: 4. The chain's CDR3 is CASTETGGTDTQYF. DNA of the CDR3: TGTGCCAGTACGGAGACAGGGGGCACAGATACGCAGTATTTT.

J is TRBJ2-2 and V is TRBV7-2; D is perhaps TRBD2 (6 bases). The CDR3 length is 15 residues. Germline loops: CDR1 SGHTA, CDR2 FQGNSA. With 1 base removed from V and 6 bases from J, the gap between germline ends came to 12 bases. The CDR3 loop reads CASSLETRKPGELFF. DNA for the CDR3: TGTGCCAGCAGCTTAGAGACTAGGAAGCCCGGGGAGCTGTTTTTT. The full variable domain, its missing parts supplied by reference TRBV7-2 and TRBJ2-2, is GAGVSQSPSNKVTEKGKDVELRCDPISGHTALYWYRQSLGQGLEFLIYFQGNSAPDKSGLPSDRFSAERTGGSVSTLTIQRTQQEDSAVYLCASSLETRKPGELFFGEGSRLTVL.

This clone is a singleton in its sample. The chain combines TRBV6-4 with TRBJ1-1; D not resolved. V was trimmed by 5 bases and J by 0 bases, leaving 7 bases between them. Germline V gene lookup returns CDR1 MRHNA and CDR2 SNTAGT. The CDR3 totals 13 residues. The CDR3 nucleotides read TGTGCCAGCAGTTCCACACTGAACACTGAAGCTTTCTTT. It translates to CASSSTLNTEAFF.

The chain recombines TRBV11-3 with TRBJ1-2; D call uncertain. V lost 2 bases and J 7 bases, leaving 11 bases between the germline ends. There are 13 residues in the CDR3. The V gene's germline CDR1 is SGHNT and CDR2 YENEEA. CDR3 protein: CASSLFNEGGYTF. In nucleotides, the CDR3 is TGTGCCAGCAGCTTATTCAACGAGGGTGGCTACACCTTC.

The rearrangement joins TRBV29-1 to TRBJ2-1; TRBD1 agrees at 9 bases. From germline, CDR1 is SQVTM and CDR2 ANQGSEA. The length of the CDR3 is 15 residues. V lost 3 bases, J lost 5 bases, and 8 bases stayed unmatched. CDR3 DNA sequence: TGCAGCGTTGAGATGAGGACAGGGGCCGACAATGAGCAGTTCTTC. Residues: CSVEMRTGADNEQFF.

This clone was seen at least ten times. The gene calls are TRBV2 and TRBJ1-5; 7 bases are shared with TRBD1. J gave up 6 bases and V 5 bases, and 7 bases lay outside the gene matches. The CDR3 covers 14 residues. Germline V gene data show CDR1 as SNHLY and CDR2 as FYNNEI. The CDR3 DNA is TGTGCCAGCAGTCCGACAGGGTTCATTCAGCCCCAGCATTTT. This translates into CASSPTGFIQPQHF.

The chain joins TRBV11-2 to TRBJ2-5; D gene ambiguous. Per the germline V gene, CDR1 is SGHAT and CDR2 is FQNNGV. The CDR3 consists of 11 residues. V shed 3 bases and J shed 1 base, with 0 bases lying between them. CDR3 protein: CASSFQETQYF. The CDR3 DNA reads TGTGCCAGCAGCTTCCAAGAGACCCAGTACTTC.

The rearrangement links TRBV28 to TRBJ1-5, with D possibly being TRBD1 (5 bases). Per the germline V gene, CDR1 is MDHEN and CDR2 is SYDVKM. Trimming shortened V by 7 bases and J by 3 bases, and 16 bases separated the two germline ends. The CDR3 covers 15 residues. In nucleotides, the CDR3 is TGTGCCAGCATCTCACCCGGGACGAACAATCAGCCCCAGCATTTT. Protein product: CASISPGTNNQPQHF.

The chain joins TRBV6-1 to TRBJ1-4; D unresolved. Deletions cut 6 bases from V and 0 bases from J, with 8 bases between. Germline CDR1 reads MNHNS; CDR2 reads SASEGT. This CDR3 has 14 amino acids. Here the CDR3 reads CASSTGTTNEKLFF. DNA for the CDR3: TGTGCCAGCAGCACGGGGACAACTAATGAAAAACTGTTTTTT.

V usage is TRBV7-3 and J usage is TRBJ2-2; 8 bases agree with TRBD1. The CDR3 is 17 residues long. V gave up 5 bases and J gave up 6 bases; unmatched junction bases: 14. CDR1 SGHTA and CDR2 FQGTGA come from the germline V gene. The CDR3 nucleotides read TGTGCCAGCAGCCCTACCTCGGGCAGGGGGCAAGCCGGGGAGCTGTTTTTT. It encodes CASSPTSGRGQAGELFF.

The V gene is TRBV19, the J gene TRBJ2-7; either TRBD1 or TRBD2 may supply D (6 bases each). In germline, CDR1 is LNHDA, CDR2 SQIVND (reference sequence). The V gene lost 3 bases and the J gene lost 3 bases, with 12 bases spanning the gap. This CDR3 spans 14 amino acids. CDR3 residues: CASSMVGGDYEQYF. CDR3 DNA sequence: TGTGCCAGTAGTATGGTGGGGGGCGACTACGAGCAGTACTTC.

This chain connects TRBV18 to TRBJ1-4, with no clear D. Germline CDR1 KGHSH, CDR2 LQKENI. Trimming took 4 bases from V and 4 from J, leaving 7 bases between them. The CDR3 loop spans 13 amino acids. Here the CDR3 reads CASSLYDNEKLFF. The CDR3 DNA is TGTGCCAGCTCACTGTACGATAATGAAAAACTGTTTTTT.

The chain employs TRBV4-3 and TRBJ1-2; D not resolved. V lost 0 bases and J 4 bases, leaving 9 bases between the germline ends. The CDR3 contains 14 residues. Germline V gives CDR1 LGHNA, CDR2 YSLEER. The CDR3 loop is CASSQDWASYGYTF. CDR3 nucleotides: TGCGCCAGCAGCCAAGATTGGGCGAGCTATGGCTACACCTTC.

The chain couples TRBV7-2 to TRBJ2-7, with 7 nucleotides matching TRBD1. This CDR3 is built from 16 residues. Trimming took 7 bases from V and 2 from J; bases not matched to a gene: 14. Germline-derived CDR1 and CDR2 are SGHTA and FQGNSA. The CDR3 is CASTHPFPGQTYEQYF. The DNA of the CDR3 is TGTGCCAGCACCCATCCCTTTCCGGGACAGACCTACGAGCAGTACTTC.

This rearrangement joins TRBV5-5 to TRBJ2-3; D remains ambiguous. This CDR3 has 11 residues. The V gene's germline CDR1 is SGHKS and CDR2 YYEKEE (reference sequence). V was shortened by 3 bases and J by 10 bases, with 9 bases between the two germline ends. In nucleotides, the CDR3 is TGTGCCAGCAGCTACCAAAACGCGCAGTATTTT. Encoded protein: CASSYQNAQYF.